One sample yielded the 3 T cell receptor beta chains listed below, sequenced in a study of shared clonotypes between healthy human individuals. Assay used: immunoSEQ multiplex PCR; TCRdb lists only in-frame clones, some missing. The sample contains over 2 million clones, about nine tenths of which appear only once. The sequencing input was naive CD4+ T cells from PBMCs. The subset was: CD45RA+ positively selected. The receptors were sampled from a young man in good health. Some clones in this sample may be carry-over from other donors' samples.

CDR3 in DNA: TGTGCCAGCAGTCGTACTAGCGGGGCCTACGAGCAGTACTTC. This gives the protein CASSRTSGAYEQYF. This chain joins TRBV25-1 and TRBJ2-7; TRBD2 matches 10 bases. V shed 5 bases, J shed 2 bases, and the junction held 3 bases outside the gene matches. The CDR3 contains 14 residues. Germline values: CDR1 MGHDK, CDR2 SYGVNS.

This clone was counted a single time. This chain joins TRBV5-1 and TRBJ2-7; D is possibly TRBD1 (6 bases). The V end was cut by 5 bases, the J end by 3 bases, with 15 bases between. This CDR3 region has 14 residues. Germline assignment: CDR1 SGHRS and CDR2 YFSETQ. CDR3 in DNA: TGCGCCAGCAGGGTAGCAGGGGAAAACTACGAGCAGTACTTC. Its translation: CASRVAGENYEQYF.

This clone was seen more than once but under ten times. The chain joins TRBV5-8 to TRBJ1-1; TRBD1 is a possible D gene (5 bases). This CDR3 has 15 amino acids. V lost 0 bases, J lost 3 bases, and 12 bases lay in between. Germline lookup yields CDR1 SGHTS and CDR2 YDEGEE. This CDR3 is CASSLGFGGDTEAFF. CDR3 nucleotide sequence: TGTGCCAGCAGCTTGGGGTTTGGGGGAGACACTGAAGCTTTCTTT.